This TCR beta chain is from a study of blood T cell repertoires in COVID-19 (dated by TCRdb to 2020 to 2022). Context from the whole study: Samples from collaborators originated in the United States, Italy and Spain and spanned both the acute and convalescent phases of COVID-19. The sample metadata nearly always contained a de-identified subject ID, COVID-19 status, age in years and sex. Deeply sampled blood TCRbeta repertoires from subjects exposed to, actively infected with, or recovered from COVID-19 were included in the dataset. The material from the prospective study consisted of cDNA or gDNA derived from T cells, B-cell-depleted T cells, or PBMCs. The samples were drawn from the first 160 participants of the ongoing ImmuneRACE study and from 950 to 1,500 subjects provided by 6 global collaborators. Where available, HLA class I and class II types were taken from metadata supplied by the sample provider and were not determined by assay-based typing. The repertoires were released in a freely available public database meant as a resource for research on the immune response to SARS-CoV-2.

This clone was detected a few times. It lacks a known antigen. Nothing much larger sits one base from this clone, and base qualities are not available. The immunoSEQ Assay, a bias-controlled multiplex PCR, was used to amplify TCRbeta CDR3 regions from genomic DNA. As for the authors' bioinformatics: The number of nucleated cells in each sample was estimated from the amplification of reference gene primers within the assay. Sequence reads were collapsed and filtered to measure the absolute abundance of every unique TCRbeta CDR3 rearrangement. Productive Simpson clonality was computed per sample as the square root of Simpson's diversity index over productive rearrangements. TCRdb stores this immuneACCESS table with in-frame sequences only. Part of the clones is absent; in the studies checked, under half of the shortfall reflects unresolved V genes, and no reason is known for the rest. For V, J and clone size, that table is used; D and trimming come from the DNA. The sample yields around 380,000 clones; 81% were counted once. The ten largest clones add up to under 1.2% of the sample.

Collaborating institutions collected whole blood in K2EDTA tubes following their own protocols. For TCRbeta analysis, collaborators shipped samples as frozen whole blood, isolated PBMCs, or DNA extracted from either of those sample types. Study-level results and caveats: Clinical and demographic metadata were provided uncurated, with the amount varying by source and participant.

This receptor was identified in a human donor with acute or convalescent COVID-19. The donor label of this sample is uncertain. The sequenced sample consisted of peripheral blood.

The base sequence is TGTGCCAGCAGTTTACGACAGGGGGATCGTTACACCTTC. Its amino acids are CASSLRQGDRYTF. The sequence joins TRBV6-6 to TRBJ1-2; TRBD1 lines up with 9 middle nucleotides. V is cut back by 4 bases and J by 11 bases, with 8 bases in the junction unmatched. The CDR3 starts with the cysteine, ends with the phenylalanine, and has 13 residues. Of all the DNA, just the CDR3 is kept, 39 bases in frame from base 1. CDR1 MNHNY and CDR2 SVGAGI were looked up in the germline V gene (reference sequence).